Presented here are 21 T cell receptor beta chains from one specimen sequenced in a study of technical replicates of blood from several donors. Generated by immunoSEQ multiplex PCR, the TCRdb table keeps only in-frame clones and is missing some. The top ten clones hold about 0.37% of a sample with some 77,000 clones, around 92% of them seen once. Material for sequencing was T cells isolated from PBMCs. The origin of the receptors is a human donor in good health.

The rearrangement joins TRBV5-1 to TRBJ2-3; 7 nucleotides match TRBD1. This CDR3 has 16 amino acids. Germline V lookup: CDR1 SGHRS, CDR2 YFSETQ. V was clipped by 4 bases and J by 6 bases; unmatched bases: 14. The CDR3 DNA sequence: TGCGCCAGCAGCCTGGCTGACGGACAGGTCAAGGATACGCAGTATTTT. It translates to CASSLADGQVKDTQYF.

V gene TRBV29-1 combines with J gene TRBJ1-1; the D is unclear. The CDR3 length is 13 residues. Germline lookup yields CDR1 SQVTM and CDR2 ANQGSEA. V was cut by 3 bases and J by 0 bases, with 8 bases left in between. CDR3 bases: TGCAGCGTTGATAGGCGGTTGAACACTGAAGCTTTCTTT. Protein product: CSVDRRLNTEAFF.

The chain uses TRBV25-1 and TRBJ2-7, with D possibly matching TRBD1 (7 bases). Germline V gene sequence: CDR1 MGHDK, CDR2 SYGVNS. The CDR3 length is 14 residues. V lost 6 bases and J lost 2, with 14 bases in between. The CDR3 nucleotides are TGTGCCAGCAGGCCCGCGGGGACAGCCTACGAGCAGTACTTC. It yields the protein CASRPAGTAYEQYF.

The rearrangement uses TRBV18 and TRBJ2-1, with TRBD2 identical over 8 bases. The CDR3 covers 16 residues. Trimming removed 3 bases from V and 4 bases from J; junction bases left unmatched: 8. Per germline, CDR1 KGHSH and CDR2 LQKENI. This chain's CDR3 is CASSPPGLGGYNEQFF. CDR3 in DNA: TGTGCCAGCTCACCTCCGGGACTAGGAGGGTACAATGAGCAGTTCTTC.

This clone was detected only a few times. The J gene is TRBJ2-3, the V gene TRBV29-1, with 9 nucleotides matching TRBD1. The CDR3 is made up of 20 amino acids. V dropped 4 bases and J dropped 4; count of bases not matched to a gene: 24. From germline, CDR1 is SQVTM and CDR2 ANQGSEA. The CDR3 nucleotides read TGCAGCGTTGGAGAGGATAGGGGGACAGGGACCCCGCTGAGTGCAGATACGCAGTATTTT. Amino acid sequence: CSVGEDRGTGTPLSADTQYF.

The chain recombines TRBV5-4 with TRBJ2-7, with TRBD2 identical over 9 bases. The CDR3 loop spans 15 amino acids. The V segment lost 5 bases and the J segment 2 bases; nucleotides outside the gene matches: 8. Germline lookup yields CDR1 SGHNT and CDR2 YYREEE (reference sequence). CDR3 nucleotide sequence: TGTGCCAGCAGGACCGGGACTAGCTTACCCTACGAGCAGTACTTC. This sequence encodes CASRTGTSLPYEQYF.

V gene TRBV5-6 combines with J gene TRBJ2-3; 11 nucleotides match TRBD2. Germline V gives CDR1 SGHDT, CDR2 YYEEEE. Trimming took 4 bases from V and 5 from J; bases not matched to a gene: 6. The CDR3 totals 15 residues. As DNA, the CDR3 is TGTGCCAGCAGCATAGCGGGAGGGCCTGGAGATACGCAGTATTTT. Protein: CASSIAGGPGDTQYF.

This chain joins TRBV6-5 and TRBJ1-3; 7 positions match TRBD1. V trimming: 5 bases; J trimming: 0 bases; junction bases outside the gene matches: 4. CDR3 length equals 15 residues. The germline gives CDR1 MNHEY, CDR2 SVGAGI. Here the CDR3 reads CASSRTGPSGNTIYF. CDR3 coding DNA: TGTGCCAGCAGTAGGACAGGCCCCTCTGGAAACACCATATATTTT.

The chain combines TRBV19 with TRBJ1-2; D might be TRBD1 (5 bases). The germline V gene has CDR1 LNHDA and CDR2 SQIVND (reference sequence). The CDR3 is 14 residues long. The V end lost 6 bases, the J end lost 4 bases, and 15 bases lay between the germline ends. The CDR3 reads CASSESAGLYGYTF. The CDR3 coding sequence is TGTGCCAGTAGCGAGTCGGCAGGGCTCTATGGCTACACCTTC.

This clone was detected only once. The chain combines TRBV9 with TRBJ1-1, with no clear D. The CDR3 is made up of 16 amino acids. Germline V gene sequence: CDR1 SGDLS, CDR2 YYNGEE. V was clipped by 4 bases and J by 3 bases, with 19 bases between them. The CDR3 sequence: CASSPPPPLADTEAFF. DNA for the CDR3: TGTGCCAGCAGCCCACCACCCCCATTAGCGGACACTGAAGCTTTCTTT.

This clone was observed a single time. The rearrangement links TRBV28 to TRBJ2-1; 10 nucleotides agree with TRBD2. The V and J ends lost 3 bases and 7 bases, in that order; junction bases with no gene match: 9. Germline V gene lookup returns CDR1 MDHEN and CDR2 SYDVKM. The CDR3 extends over 16 amino acids. This chain's CDR3 is CASSLLAGEFGNEQFF. CDR3 nucleotides: TGTGCCAGCAGTTTGCTAGCGGGAGAGTTTGGAAATGAGCAGTTCTTC. The variable domain in full, completed from reference TRBV28 and TRBJ2-1, reads DVKVTQSSRYLVKRTGEKVFLECVQDMDHENMFWYRQDPGLGLRLIYFSYDVKMKEKGDIPEGYSVSREKKERFSLILESASTNQTSMYLCASSLLAGEFGNEQFFGPGTRLTVL.

The count of this clone is one. The chain couples TRBV6-5 to TRBJ2-1, with TRBD2 identical over 13 bases. CDR1 is MNHEY and CDR2 is SVGAGI in the germline V gene. The CDR3 contains 14 residues. V lost 5 bases and J lost 9; bases outside the gene matches: 4. In nucleotides, the CDR3 is TGTGCCAGCAGTGGACTAGCGGGAGAAATTGAGCAGTTCTTC. Its protein product is CASSGLAGEIEQFF.

On this clone itself: The junction does not match germline at one end; this may be a read error. The chain is built from TRBV10-1 and TRBJ2-7; D remains unclear. CDR1 is WNHNN and CDR2 is SYGVQD in the germline V gene (reference sequence). CDR3 length equals 9 residues. The CDR3 sequence: CARSAERYF. CDR3 nucleotides: TGCGCCAGGTCAGCCGAGCGGTACTTC.

J is TRBJ2-1 and V is TRBV7-9; 7 positions agree with TRBD1. The V segment lost 5 bases and the J segment 7 bases; nucleotides outside the gene matches: 2. Germline CDR1 and CDR2: SEHNR and FQNEAQ (reference sequence). The CDR3 runs 12 residues. Here the CDR3 DNA reads TGTGCCAGCAGCATCAGGGGGAATGAGCAGTTCTTC. This gives the protein CASSIRGNEQFF.

The rearrangement joins TRBV5-4 to TRBJ2-1, with D possibly being TRBD1 (6 bases). The germline V gene has CDR1 SGHNT and CDR2 YYREEE (reference sequence). This CDR3 is 15 amino acids long. V was clipped by 2 bases and J by 2 bases, with 11 bases between them. CDR3 bases: TGTGCCAGCAGCTTCGAACAGGGTGCCTACAATGAGCAGTTCTTC. Its translation is CASSFEQGAYNEQFF.

The genes are TRBV29-1 and TRBJ2-1; 8 bases are a match to TRBD2. Trimming removed 8 bases from V and 0 bases from J; junction bases left unmatched: 9. Germline V gene lookup returns CDR1 SQVTM and CDR2 ANQGSEA. The length of the CDR3 is 15 residues. The CDR3 nucleotides are TGCAGCTCATCTGGGGCGGGAGGCTCCTACAATGAGCAGTTCTTC. It is translated as CSSSGAGGSYNEQFF.

V gene TRBV14 combines with J gene TRBJ2-7, with TRBD1 identical over 7 bases. With 1 base clipped from V and 0 bases from J, the junction kept 3 bases outside the gene matches. The V gene's germline CDR1 is SGHDN and CDR2 FVKESK. The CDR3 runs 15 residues. The CDR3 bases are TGTGCCAGCAGCCAAGCCGGGACAGCCTCCTACGAGCAGTACTTC. Amino acid sequence: CASSQAGTASYEQYF.

J is TRBJ2-1 and V is TRBV11-3; TRBD1 matches at 7 bases. The germline V gene encodes CDR1 SGHNT and CDR2 YENEEA. The CDR3 length is 15 residues. With 5 bases clipped from V and 5 bases from J, the junction kept 9 bases outside the gene matches. The CDR3 bases are TGTGCCAGCAGCCTAACGACAGGGCTCGACAATGAGCAGTTCTTC. It translates to CASSLTTGLDNEQFF.

V is TRBV4-2 and J is TRBJ2-1; D is perhaps TRBD2 (6 bases). Germline V gene data show CDR1 as LGHNA and CDR2 as YNFKEQ. The germline V and J ends were trimmed by 0 bases and 5 bases, with 11 bases remaining between them. The CDR3 spans 15 residues. This CDR3 is CASSQDRGINNEQFF. The CDR3 coding sequence is TGTGCCAGCAGCCAAGACCGGGGGATTAACAATGAGCAGTTCTTC.

V gene TRBV28 combines with J gene TRBJ2-7; 7 nucleotides match TRBD2. Per germline, CDR1 MDHEN and CDR2 SYDVKM. V lost 11 bases to trimming and J lost 2 bases; unmatched junction nucleotides: 18. CDR3 size: 16 residues. CDR3 in DNA: TGTGCCGGAAGCGGAGCCGGGGAGGGCCTCCCCTACGAGCAGTACTTC. Its protein product is CAGSGAGEGLPYEQYF.

The CDR3 sequence is CASSLLAGGTEAFF. CDR3 bases: TGTGCCAGTAGCCTCCTCGCAGGGGGGACTGAAGCTTTCTTT. The chain employs TRBV19 and TRBJ1-1; 7 nucleotides line up with TRBD1. Trimming cost V 6 bases and J 5 bases; bases outside gene matches: 9. The germline V gene encodes CDR1 LNHDA and CDR2 SQIVND (reference sequence). The CDR3 totals 14 residues.